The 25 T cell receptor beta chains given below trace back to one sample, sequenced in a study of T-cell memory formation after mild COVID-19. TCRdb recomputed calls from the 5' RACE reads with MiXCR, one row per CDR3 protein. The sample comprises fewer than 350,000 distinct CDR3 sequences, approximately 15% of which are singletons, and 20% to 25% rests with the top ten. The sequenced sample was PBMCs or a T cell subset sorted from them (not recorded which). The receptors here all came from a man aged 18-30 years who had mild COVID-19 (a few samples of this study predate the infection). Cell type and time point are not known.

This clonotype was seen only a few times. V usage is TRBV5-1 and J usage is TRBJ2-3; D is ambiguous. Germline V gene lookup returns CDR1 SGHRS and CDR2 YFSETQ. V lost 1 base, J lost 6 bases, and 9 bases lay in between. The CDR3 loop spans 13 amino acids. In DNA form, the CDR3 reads TGCGCCAGCAGCTTGTCGTGGTTGGATACGCAGTATTTT. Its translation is CASSLSWLDTQYF.

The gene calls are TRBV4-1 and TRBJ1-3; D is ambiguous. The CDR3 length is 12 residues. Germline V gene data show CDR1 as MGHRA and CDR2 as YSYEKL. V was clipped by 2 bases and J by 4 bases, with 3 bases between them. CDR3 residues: CASSQPGNTIYF. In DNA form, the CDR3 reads TGCGCCAGCAGCCAACCAGGAAACACCATATATTTT.

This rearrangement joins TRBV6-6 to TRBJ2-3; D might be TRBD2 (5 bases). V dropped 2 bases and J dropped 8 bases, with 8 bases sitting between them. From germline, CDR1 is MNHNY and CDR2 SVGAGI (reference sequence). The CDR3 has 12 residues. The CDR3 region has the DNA TGTGCCAGCAGTTACGCCGAGGGTACGCAGTATTTT. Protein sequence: CASSYAEGTQYF.

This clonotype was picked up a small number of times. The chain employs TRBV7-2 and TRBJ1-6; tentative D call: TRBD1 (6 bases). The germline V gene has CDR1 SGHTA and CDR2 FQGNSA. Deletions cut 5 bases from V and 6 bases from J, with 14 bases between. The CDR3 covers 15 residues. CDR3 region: CASSVSGQTNSPLHF. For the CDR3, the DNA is TGTGCCAGCAGCGTTAGCGGACAGACTAATTCACCCCTCCACTTT.

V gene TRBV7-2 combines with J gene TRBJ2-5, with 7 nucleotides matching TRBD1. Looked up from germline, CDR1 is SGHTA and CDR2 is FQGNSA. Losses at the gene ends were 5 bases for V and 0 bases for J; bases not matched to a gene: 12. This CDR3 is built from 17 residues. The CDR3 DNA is TGTGCCAGCAGCCCCCGGGTAGGGACAGTGTACCAAGAGACCCAGTACTTC. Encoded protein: CASSPRVGTVYQETQYF. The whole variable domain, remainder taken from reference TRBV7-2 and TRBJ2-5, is GAGVSQSPSNKVTEKGKDVELRCDPISGHTALYWYRQSLGQGLEFLIYFQGNSAPDKSGLPSDRFSAERTGGSVSTLTIQRTQQEDSAVYLCASSPRVGTVYQETQYFGPGTRLLVL.

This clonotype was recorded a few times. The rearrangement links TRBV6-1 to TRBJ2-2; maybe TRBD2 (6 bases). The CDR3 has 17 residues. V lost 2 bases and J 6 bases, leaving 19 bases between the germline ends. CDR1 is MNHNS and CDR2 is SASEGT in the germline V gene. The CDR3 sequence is CASSERLVVMKPGELFF. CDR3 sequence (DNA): TGTGCCAGCAGTGAAAGACTAGTGGTGATGAAACCCGGGGAGCTGTTTTTT.

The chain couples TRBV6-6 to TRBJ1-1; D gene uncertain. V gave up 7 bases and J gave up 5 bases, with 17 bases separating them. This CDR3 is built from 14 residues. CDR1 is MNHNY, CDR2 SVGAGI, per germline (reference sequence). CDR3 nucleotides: TGTGCCAGCACCCGCGGCCTCAGTGGGACTGAAGCTTTCTTT. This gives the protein CASTRGLSGTEAFF.

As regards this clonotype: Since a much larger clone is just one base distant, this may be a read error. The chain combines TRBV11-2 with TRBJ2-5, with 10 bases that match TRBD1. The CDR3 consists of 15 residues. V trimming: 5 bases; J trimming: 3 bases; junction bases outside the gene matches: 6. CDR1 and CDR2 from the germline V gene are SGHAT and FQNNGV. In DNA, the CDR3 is TGTGCCAGCAGCCCTACCGGGACAGGGGAAGAGACCCAGTACTTC. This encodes CASSPTGTGEETQYF.

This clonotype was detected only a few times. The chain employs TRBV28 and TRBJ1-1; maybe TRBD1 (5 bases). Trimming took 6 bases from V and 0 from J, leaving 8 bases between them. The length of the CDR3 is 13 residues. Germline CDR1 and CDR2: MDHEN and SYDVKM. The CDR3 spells CASSGHMNTEAFF. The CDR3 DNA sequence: TGTGCCAGCAGCGGACATATGAACACTGAAGCTTTCTTT.

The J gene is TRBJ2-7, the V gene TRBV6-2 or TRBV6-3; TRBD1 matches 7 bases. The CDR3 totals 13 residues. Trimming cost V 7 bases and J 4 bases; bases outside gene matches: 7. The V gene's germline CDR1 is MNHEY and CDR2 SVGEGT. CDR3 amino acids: CASNQGVLYEQYV. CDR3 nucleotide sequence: TGTGCCAGCAACCAGGGGGTTCTATACGAGCAGTACGTC.

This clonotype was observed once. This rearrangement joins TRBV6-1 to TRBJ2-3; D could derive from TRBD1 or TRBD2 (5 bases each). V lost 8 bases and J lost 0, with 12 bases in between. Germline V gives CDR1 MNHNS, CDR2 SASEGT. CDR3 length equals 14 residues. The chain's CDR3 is CASYGTGSTDTQYF. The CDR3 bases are TGTGCCAGCTACGGGACGGGGAGCACAGATACGCAGTATTTT.

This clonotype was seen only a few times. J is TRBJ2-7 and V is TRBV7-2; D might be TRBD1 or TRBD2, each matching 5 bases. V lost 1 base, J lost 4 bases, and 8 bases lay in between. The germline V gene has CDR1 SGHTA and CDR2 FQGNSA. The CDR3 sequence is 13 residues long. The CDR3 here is CASSLGWGYEQYF. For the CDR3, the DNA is TGTGCCAGCAGCTTAGGTTGGGGGTACGAGCAGTACTTC.

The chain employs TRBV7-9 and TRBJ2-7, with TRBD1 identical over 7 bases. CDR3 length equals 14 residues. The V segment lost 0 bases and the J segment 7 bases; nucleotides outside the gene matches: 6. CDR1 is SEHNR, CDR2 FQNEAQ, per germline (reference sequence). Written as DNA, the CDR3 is TGTGCCAGCAGCTTAGCCGACAGGGTAGGTGAGCAGTACTTC. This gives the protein CASSLADRVGEQYF. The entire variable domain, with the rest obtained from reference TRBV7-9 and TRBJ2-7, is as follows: DTGVSQNPRHKITKRGQNVTFRCDPISEHNRLYWYRQTLGQGPEFLTYFQNEAQLEKSRLLSDRFSAERPKGSFSTLEIQRTEQGDSAMYLCASSLADRVGEQYFGPGTRLTVT.

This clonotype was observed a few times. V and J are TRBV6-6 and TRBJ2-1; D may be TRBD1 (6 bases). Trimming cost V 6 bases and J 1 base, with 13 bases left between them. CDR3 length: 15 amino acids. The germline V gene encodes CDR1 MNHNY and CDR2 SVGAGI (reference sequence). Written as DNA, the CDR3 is TGTGCCAGCAGCCCGGGACATGGATCCTACAATGAGCAGTTCTTC. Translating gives CASSPGHGSYNEQFF.

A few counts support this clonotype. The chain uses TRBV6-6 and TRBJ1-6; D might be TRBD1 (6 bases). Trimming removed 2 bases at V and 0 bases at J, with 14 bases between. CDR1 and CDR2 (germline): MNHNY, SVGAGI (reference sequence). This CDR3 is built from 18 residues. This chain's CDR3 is CASSYAAGESSYNSPLHF. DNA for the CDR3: TGTGCCAGCAGTTACGCGGCAGGGGAGAGCTCCTATAATTCACCCCTCCACTTT.

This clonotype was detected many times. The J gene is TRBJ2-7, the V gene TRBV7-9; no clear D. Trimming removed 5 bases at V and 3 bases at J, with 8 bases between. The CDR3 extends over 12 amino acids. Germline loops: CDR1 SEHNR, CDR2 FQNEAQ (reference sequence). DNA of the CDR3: TGTGCCAGCAGCCAGACCGGCTACGAGCAGTACTTC. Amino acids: CASSQTGYEQYF.

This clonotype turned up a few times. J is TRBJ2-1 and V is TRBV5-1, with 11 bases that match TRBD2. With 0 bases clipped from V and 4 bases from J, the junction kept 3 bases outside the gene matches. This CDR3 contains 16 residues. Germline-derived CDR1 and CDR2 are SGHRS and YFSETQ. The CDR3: CASSLGLAGGYNEQFF. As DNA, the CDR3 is TGCGCCAGCAGCTTGGGCCTAGCGGGGGGTTACAATGAGCAGTTCTTC.

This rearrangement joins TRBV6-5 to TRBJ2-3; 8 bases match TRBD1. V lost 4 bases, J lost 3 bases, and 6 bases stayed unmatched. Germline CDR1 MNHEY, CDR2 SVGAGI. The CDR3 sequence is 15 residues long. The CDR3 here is CASSSRGRATDTQYF. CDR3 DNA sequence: TGTGCCAGCAGTTCCAGGGGGCGAGCGACAGATACGCAGTATTTT.

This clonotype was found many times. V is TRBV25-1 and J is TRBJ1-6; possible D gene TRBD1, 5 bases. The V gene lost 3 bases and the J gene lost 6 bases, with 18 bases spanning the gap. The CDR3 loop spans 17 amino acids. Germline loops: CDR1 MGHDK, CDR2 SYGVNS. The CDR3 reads CASSDLTGGRINSPLHF. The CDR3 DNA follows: TGTGCCAGCAGTGATTTGACCGGGGGACGGATTAATTCACCCCTCCACTTT.

This CDR3 reads CASSAPAPGAYTGELFF. DNA of the CDR3: TGTGCCAGCAGTGCCCCCGCGCCGGGGGCCTATACCGGGGAGCTGTTTTTT. The gene calls are TRBV28 and TRBJ2-2; D might be TRBD1 or TRBD2, each matching 6 bases. Germline V lookup: CDR1 MDHEN, CDR2 SYDVKM. The ends were cut back, 5 bases at V and 5 bases at J, with 21 bases in the middle. The CDR3 runs 17 residues.

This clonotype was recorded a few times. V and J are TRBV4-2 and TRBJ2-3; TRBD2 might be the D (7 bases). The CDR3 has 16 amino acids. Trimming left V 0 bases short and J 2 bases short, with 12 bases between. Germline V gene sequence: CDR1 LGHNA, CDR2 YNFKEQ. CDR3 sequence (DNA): TGTGCCAGCAGCCAAGATGGGGGGGGCGTCACAGATACGCAGTATTTT. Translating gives CASSQDGGGVTDTQYF.

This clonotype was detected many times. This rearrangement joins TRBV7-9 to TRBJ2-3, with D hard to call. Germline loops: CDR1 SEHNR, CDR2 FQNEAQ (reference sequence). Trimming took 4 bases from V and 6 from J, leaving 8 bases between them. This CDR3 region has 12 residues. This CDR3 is CASSSQMDTQYF. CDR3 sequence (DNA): TGTGCCAGCAGCTCCCAGATGGATACGCAGTATTTT.

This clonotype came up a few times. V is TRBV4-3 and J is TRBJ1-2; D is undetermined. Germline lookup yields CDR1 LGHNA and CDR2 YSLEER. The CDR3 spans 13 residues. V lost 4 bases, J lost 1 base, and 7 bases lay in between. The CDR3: CASSRGNNYGYTF. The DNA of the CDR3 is TGCGCCAGCAGCCGTGGGAATAACTATGGCTACACCTTC.

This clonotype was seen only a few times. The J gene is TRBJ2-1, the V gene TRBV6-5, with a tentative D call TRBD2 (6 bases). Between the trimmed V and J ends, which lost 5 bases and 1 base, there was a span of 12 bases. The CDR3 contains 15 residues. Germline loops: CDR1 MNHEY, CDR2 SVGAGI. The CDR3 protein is CASSGGTSSYNEQFF. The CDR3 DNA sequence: TGTGCCAGCAGTGGAGGGACTTCATCCTACAATGAGCAGTTCTTC.

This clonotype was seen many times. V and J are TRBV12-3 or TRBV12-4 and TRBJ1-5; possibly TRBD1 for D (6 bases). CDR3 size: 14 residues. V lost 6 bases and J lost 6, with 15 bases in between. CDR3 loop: CASSQRDNSQPQHF. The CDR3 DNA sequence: TGTGCCAGCAGCCAGAGGGACAATTCTCAGCCCCAGCATTTT.